This TCR beta chain was identified in a study of T cells in Graves' hyperthyroidism and ophthalmopathy. It was RNA transcripts that yielded the amplified TCR beta CDR3 regions. The primer set for the first-round RT-PCR of the TCR CDR3 was HTBI. A single record per CDR3 protein comes from TCRdb applying MiXCR to the multiplex PCR reads. The sample carries under 700,000 distinct CDR3 sequences, approximately 15% recorded once. To note about this clonotype: Antigen: not known.

The hyperthyroidism patients had all been newly diagnosed, and their disease duration was under 2 months. Their ages ranged from 18 to 65 years. Fresh peripheral blood, around 9.5 ml, yielded the PBMCs. V lost 2 bases to trimming and J lost 2 bases, with 16 bases between them. This CDR3 spans 16 amino acids. Germline V lookup: CDR1 MNHEY, CDR2 SMNVEV (reference sequence). Study-level findings and limits: Blood also showed most of the thyroid clonotypes that were expanded above 0.001.

The rearrangement joins TRBV27 to TRBJ2-7, with a weak D call TRBD1 (6 bases). The TCR comes from a woman aged 18 to 35 with Graves' hyperthyroidism. Sequencing was carried out using blood. The CDR3 loop is CASSLRGRGSTYEQYF. CDR3 DNA sequence: TGTGCCAGCAGTTTAAGAGGCAGGGGAAGCACCTACGAGCAGTACTTC.